The rows below give T cell receptor beta chains drawn from one sample of a study of cytomegalovirus exposure and HLA in healthy donors. Produced via immunoSEQ multiplex PCR; TCRdb's table is partial and in-frame only. Of roughly 100,000 clones listed, roughly four fifths are singletons. Sequenced material: PBMCs. The receptors derive from a man aged 60 to 75 in good health and CMV-seronegative. The CDR3 runs from the conserved cysteine through the conserved F or W. The order of the fields is J gene, V gene, D gene, clone size, CDR3 DNA, CDR3 protein. A D gene is named only where the DNA matches it firmly. Clone sizes are given selectively: once, few, many, or a class where the clone is expanded.

j_gene: TRBJ2-3; v_gene: TRBV18; d_gene: TRBD2; abundance: .; CDR3nt: TGTGCCAGCTCCCCCGGTAGCGGGCTTACAGATACGCAGTATTTT; CDR3aa: CASSPGSGLTDTQYF
j_gene: TRBJ1-2; v_gene: TRBV5-8; d_gene: TRBD1; abundance: .; CDR3nt: TGTGCCAGCAGCTTGCCGACAGGGGACTATGGCTACACCTTC; CDR3aa: CASSLPTGDYGYTF
j_gene: TRBJ2-5; v_gene: TRBV7-3; d_gene: TRBD1; abundance: .; CDR3nt: TGTGCCAGCAGCACAGGGGCCCAAGAGACCCAGTACTTC; CDR3aa: CASSTGAQETQYF
j_gene: TRBJ1-1; v_gene: TRBV2; d_gene: .; abundance: .; CDR3nt: TGTGCCAGCAGTGAATACGGGGGATTGTCGATGTCTGAAGCTTTCTTT; CDR3aa: CASSEYGGLSMSEAFF
j_gene: TRBJ2-1; v_gene: TRBV5-4; d_gene: TRBD1; abundance: .; CDR3nt: TGTGCCAGCAGAATGGACAGGGGCGTTTATGAGCAGTTCTTC; CDR3aa: CASRMDRGVYEQFF
j_gene: TRBJ2-7; v_gene: TRBV5-1; d_gene: .; abundance: once; CDR3nt: TGCGCCAGCAGCCCGGACTCATTATTTTCCTACGAGCAGTACTTC; CDR3aa: CASSPDSLFSYEQYF
j_gene: TRBJ1-1; v_gene: TRBV18; d_gene: .; abundance: .; CDR3nt: TGTGCCAGCTCAGAATACAGCGGTACCGAAGCTTTCTTT; CDR3aa: CASSEYSGTEAFF
j_gene: TRBJ1-6; v_gene: TRBV6-5; d_gene: TRBD1; abundance: few; CDR3nt: TGTGCCAGCAGTCCAAGACAGGGCAGGGATTCACCCCTCCACTTT; CDR3aa: CASSPRQGRDSPLHF
j_gene: TRBJ2-3; v_gene: TRBV6-5; d_gene: .; abundance: once; CDR3nt: TGTGCCAGCAGTTACCGGGGGTGGGGGTCAGATACGCAGTATTTT; CDR3aa: CASSYRGWGSDTQYF
j_gene: TRBJ2-3; v_gene: TRBV6-1; d_gene: .; abundance: .; CDR3nt: TGTGCCAGCACTACGGGGTGGGGTGTAGATACGCAGTATTTT; CDR3aa: CASTTGWGVDTQYF
j_gene: TRBJ2-5; v_gene: TRBV5-4; d_gene: .; abundance: .; CDR3nt: TGTGCCAGCAGCTTGGGTGGGACTCAAGAGACCCAGTACTTC; CDR3aa: CASSLGGTQETQYF
j_gene: TRBJ2-5; v_gene: TRBV5-6; d_gene: .; abundance: .; CDR3nt: TGTGCCAGCAGCTTGGTTGCGGGGCCGAAGACCCAGTACTTC; CDR3aa: CASSLVAGPKTQYF
j_gene: TRBJ1-2; v_gene: TRBV4-2; d_gene: .; abundance: .; CDR3nt: TGTGCCAGCAGCCAAGATCAGGGCCCCTACACCTTC; CDR3aa: CASSQDQGPYTF
j_gene: TRBJ1-6; v_gene: TRBV29-1; d_gene: TRBD1; abundance: few; CDR3nt: TGCAGCGTATCGACAGGGGTTAATTCACCCCTCCACTTT; CDR3aa: CSVSTGVNSPLHF
j_gene: TRBJ2-3; v_gene: TRBV7-9; d_gene: TRBD1; abundance: .; CDR3nt: TGTGCCAGCAGCTTAACAACAGGGGTAGATACGCAGTATTTT; CDR3aa: CASSLTTGVDTQYF
j_gene: TRBJ1-6; v_gene: TRBV4-1; d_gene: .; abundance: .; CDR3nt: TGCGCCAGCAGCGACGACAGCATTCCAGCGAGCTCACCCCTCCACTTT; CDR3aa: CASSDDSIPASSPLHF
j_gene: TRBJ2-2; v_gene: TRBV10-2; d_gene: TRBD1; abundance: .; CDR3nt: TGCGCCAGCAGTGAGTCAGGGACAGGGGGGCCCGGGGAGCTGTTTTTT; CDR3aa: CASSESGTGGPGELFF
j_gene: TRBJ1-2; v_gene: TRBV18; d_gene: TRBD1; abundance: .; CDR3nt: TGTGCCAGCTCACCGAACCGTGGGGGGACAGGGTATGGCTACACCTTC; CDR3aa: CASSPNRGGTGYGYTF
j_gene: TRBJ1-2; v_gene: TRBV7-2; d_gene: .; abundance: .; CDR3nt: TGTGCCAGCAACAACCGGGAGGAATGGGGCTACACCTTC; CDR3aa: CASNNREEWGYTF
j_gene: TRBJ2-7; v_gene: TRBV7-9; d_gene: TRBD1; abundance: .; CDR3nt: TGTGCCAGCAGCTCCTCCGGGACAGGGGACTCCTACGAGCAGTACTTC; CDR3aa: CASSSSGTGDSYEQYF
j_gene: TRBJ1-5; v_gene: TRBV5-1; d_gene: .; abundance: .; CDR3nt: TGCGCCAGCAGCTTGTACCCGGGGGGTAGCAATCAGCCCCAGCATTTT; CDR3aa: CASSLYPGGSNQPQHF
j_gene: TRBJ2-2; v_gene: TRBV7-2; d_gene: TRBD2; abundance: .; CDR3nt: TGTGCCAGCAGCCAAGCGGGGGTGAGCACCGGGGAGCTGTTTTTT; CDR3aa: CASSQAGVSTGELFF
j_gene: TRBJ1-5; v_gene: TRBV5-1; d_gene: TRBD1; abundance: once; CDR3nt: TGCGCCAGCAGTTCGGGACAGGGGGACCAGCCCCAGCATTTT; CDR3aa: CASSSGQGDQPQHF
j_gene: TRBJ2-3; v_gene: TRBV10-3; d_gene: TRBD2; abundance: .; CDR3nt: TGTGCCATCTCCGGGACTAGCGGGGGGCGCTCCGGGGATACGCAGTATTTT; CDR3aa: CAISGTSGGRSGDTQYF
j_gene: TRBJ2-3; v_gene: TRBV7-2; d_gene: .; abundance: .; CDR3nt: TGTGCCAGCAGGAGGGCGGAATCTAGCACAGATACGCAGTATTTT; CDR3aa: CASRRAESSTDTQYF
j_gene: TRBJ2-3; v_gene: TRBV5-1; d_gene: TRBD2; abundance: .; CDR3nt: TGCGCCAGCAGCTTGGTCAGACTAGCGTCCGCAGATACGCAGTATTTT; CDR3aa: CASSLVRLASADTQYF
j_gene: TRBJ2-1; v_gene: TRBV5-1; d_gene: TRBD2; abundance: .; CDR3nt: TGCGCCAGCGAGGAGCGGGGGGACTCCTACAATGAGCAGTTCTTC; CDR3aa: CASEERGDSYNEQFF
j_gene: TRBJ2-5; v_gene: TRBV4-1; d_gene: .; abundance: .; CDR3nt: TGCGCCAGCAGCCAAGTAGGACAGTTACAAGAGACCCAGTACTTC; CDR3aa: CASSQVGQLQETQYF
j_gene: TRBJ2-1; v_gene: TRBV5-1; d_gene: .; abundance: few; CDR3nt: TGCGCCAGCAGCTTCGGCCGGACTGCCTACAATGAGCAGTTCTTC; CDR3aa: CASSFGRTAYNEQFF
j_gene: TRBJ1-5; v_gene: TRBV30; d_gene: .; abundance: .; CDR3nt: TGTGCCTGGGGACAGCTTAATCAGCCCCAGCATTTT; CDR3aa: CAWGQLNQPQHF
j_gene: TRBJ2-5; v_gene: TRBV19; d_gene: .; abundance: .; CDR3nt: TGTGCCAGTAGTCGGTTGACAGGAAAACAAGAGACCCAGTACTTC; CDR3aa: CASSRLTGKQETQYF
j_gene: TRBJ1-2; v_gene: TRBV15; d_gene: TRBD1; abundance: .; CDR3nt: TGTGCCACCAGCAGAGTGGTAGGGGGCGTGGATGGCTACACCTTC; CDR3aa: CATSRVVGGVDGYTF
j_gene: TRBJ1-1; v_gene: TRBV21-1; d_gene: .; abundance: .; CDR3nt: TGTGCCAGCAGCAATTGCCACAGGGAAACTGAAGCTTTCTTT; CDR3aa: CASSNCHRETEAFF
j_gene: TRBJ1-2; v_gene: TRBV19; d_gene: .; abundance: .; CDR3nt: TGTGCCAGTAGGTGGGGACGGAGAACCCTACCAGGGACTTATGGCTACACCTTC; CDR3aa: CASRWGRRTLPGTYGYTF
j_gene: TRBJ1-2; v_gene: TRBV5-1; d_gene: .; abundance: .; CDR3nt: TGCGCCAGCAGCCCCATGATAACACGATCAAATGGCTACACCTTC; CDR3aa: CASSPMITRSNGYTF
j_gene: TRBJ1-2; v_gene: TRBV5-1; d_gene: .; abundance: .; CDR3nt: TGCGCCAGCAGCTTGGTTCAGGACTATGGCTACACCTTC; CDR3aa: CASSLVQDYGYTF
j_gene: TRBJ2-5; v_gene: TRBV7-2; d_gene: TRBD1; abundance: .; CDR3nt: TGTGCCAGCAGCTTTTTAGAGAGGGGGCGAGAGACCCAGTACTTC; CDR3aa: CASSFLERGRETQYF
j_gene: TRBJ1-5; v_gene: TRBV19; d_gene: .; abundance: .; CDR3nt: TGTGCCAGTAGTATGCGTTGGGCTCAGGGGCAGCCCCAGCATTTT; CDR3aa: CASSMRWAQGQPQHF
j_gene: TRBJ1-1; v_gene: TRBV5-4; d_gene: .; abundance: .; CDR3nt: TGTGCCAGCAGCTTGGTGGCAGACGGGGAGGCTTTCTTT; CDR3aa: CASSLVADGEAFF
j_gene: TRBJ2-2; v_gene: TRBV4-1; d_gene: .; abundance: .; CDR3nt: TGCGCCAGCAGAGAAAAACAGGGATTCGGGGAGCTGTTTTTT; CDR3aa: CASREKQGFGELFF
j_gene: TRBJ2-5; v_gene: TRBV4-1; d_gene: .; abundance: .; CDR3nt: TGCGCCAGCAGCCAATTTACTGGACCAGGGGCAGAGACCCAGTACTTC; CDR3aa: CASSQFTGPGAETQYF